This TCR beta chain appears in the sequencing data of a study of T cells in Graves' hyperthyroidism and ophthalmopathy. Study details: Once the initial diagnosis was made, peripheral blood was obtained before any treatment.

Per the germline V gene, CDR1 is LNHDA and CDR2 is SQIVND (reference sequence). V was clipped by 4 bases and J by 4 bases; unmatched bases: 2. CDR3 size: 13 residues. Amplification targeted TCR beta CDR3 regions from RNA transcripts. When the TCR CDR3 underwent first-round RT-PCR, the HTBI primer set was used. In TCRdb, the multiplex PCR reads were re-called with MiXCR into one record per CDR3 protein. Here the sample spans approximately 610,000 distinct CDR3 sequences, about 14% being singletons. This clonotype was detected ten times or more. What it binds is unknown. PBMCs were derived from around 10 ml fresh peripheral blood. Study-level findings and limits: Also found in blood were most expanded thyroid clonotypes above 0.001.

The TCR sequence derives from a woman aged 35 to 49 with Graves' ophthalmopathy. The sample comprised blood. The gene calls are TRBV19 and TRBJ1-1; TRBD1 agrees at 8 bases. This CDR3 is CASSNRGVTEAFF. DNA of the CDR3: TGTGCCAGTAGTAACAGGGGGGTCACTGAAGCTTTCTTT.